This T cell receptor beta chain appears in the sequencing data of a study of cytomegalovirus exposure and HLA in healthy donors. Study results and limitations: What was likely a sequencing artifact was a cluster of highly shared sequence variants.

As for this clone: Its antigen is not identified.

In germline, CDR1 is SGHDT, CDR2 YYEEEE. This CDR3 is built from 16 residues. V was trimmed by 0 bases and J by 0 bases, leaving 12 bases between them. PCR used 60 Vbeta primers and 13 Jbeta primers. Repertoires were generated with immunoSEQ multiplex PCR, while TCRdb's copy carries only in-frame clones and drops some. The table has under 150,000 clones, roughly 82% seen once; the top ten hold 3% to 4%. This sequence was found in a male donor in good health and CMV-seronegative. The chain combines TRBV5-6 with TRBJ1-1; no clear D gene. Material for sequencing was PBMCs. The CDR3 sequence: CASSLGGEGMNTEAFF. CDR3 DNA: TGTGCCAGCAGCTTGGGTGGCGAGGGAATGAACACTGAAGCTTTCTTT. Complete variable domain (other parts from reference TRBV5-6 and TRBJ1-1): DAGVTQSPTHLIKTRGQQVTLRCSPKSGHDTVSWYQQALGQGPQFIFQYYEEEERQRGNFPDRFSGHQFPNYSSELNVNALLLGDSALYLCASSLGGEGMNTEAFFGQGTRLTVV.